This T cell receptor (beta chain) was sequenced during a study of radiotherapy plus CTLA-4 blockade in lung cancer. Overall study results and limits: Reports identified early blood T cell clone dynamics, with interferon-beta, as the best response predictor.

A remark on this clone: Its antigen remains unidentified.

Germline V lookup: CDR1 GTSNPN, CDR2 SVGIG (reference sequence). Trimming removed 3 bases from V and 8 bases from J; junction bases left unmatched: 6. The CDR3 has 12 residues. Sequencing used immunoSEQ multiplex PCR; TCRdb keeps in-frame clones, though not all of them. The table shows about 60,000 clones, with just over 75% occurring only once. Lung cancer patients with chemo-refractory metastatic non-small-cell disease were given focal radiation plus CTLA-4 blockade with ipilimumab. The material was peripheral blood, obtained from a patient treated with radiotherapy plus ipilimumab. The TCR sequence derives from a human donor with non-small cell lung cancer who had a partial response to radiotherapy plus ipilimumab. J is TRBJ1-1 and V is TRBV30; TRBD1 aligns across 7 bases. The chain's CDR3 is CAWRARDREAFF. CDR3 sequence (DNA): TGTGCCTGGAGAGCAAGGGACAGAGAAGCTTTCTTT. The full variable domain, rest sourced from reference TRBV30 and TRBJ1-1, is SQTIHQWPATLVQPVGSPLSLECTVEGTSNPNLYWYRQAAGRGLQLLFYSVGIGQISSEVPQNLSASRPQDRQFILSSKKLLLSDSGFYLCAWRARDREAFFGQGTRLTVV.